This TCR beta chain appears in the sequencing data of a study of T cells after yellow fever vaccination. Findings and limits, study-wide: Researchers report a weaker secondary response that nonetheless peaked faster, day 5 versus 15. Re-detected after boosting: most primary clones, more than 95% of CD4 and 80% to 90% of CD8.

This CDR3 spans 15 amino acids. Germline CDR1 reads SGHTA; CDR2 reads FQGTGA. Trimming took 0 bases from V and 5 from J, leaving 10 bases between them. A note on this clonotype: Its antigen is unidentified.

Synthesis of TCR cDNA relied on 5'RACE template switching, which attached a universal primer site and UMIs. TCRdb analysed the 5' RACE reads with MiXCR anew, one entry per CDR3 protein. This table holds around 400,000 distinct CDR3 sequences, about 9.9% found once. The chain employs TRBV7-3 and TRBJ2-2; weak D call: TRBD1 (6 bases). The sequence came from a man aged 18 to 30 who received the YFV17D yellow fever vaccine. Specimen: PBMCs, collected on the day of the first yellow fever vaccination. CDR3 residues: CASSLTGAVTGELFF. For the CDR3, the DNA is TGTGCCAGCAGCTTAACGGGGGCGGTGACCGGGGAGCTGTTTTTT.